Listed below are T cell receptor beta chains from one sample, sequenced in a study of CD8 T cells in Susac syndrome. TCRdb redid the calling of the immunoSEQ multiplex PCR reads with MiXCR, one entry per CDR3 protein. The sample yields a few hundred thousand distinct CDR3 sequences, 95% seen once. The source material was CD4+ T cells from PBMCs. These receptors came from a human donor with multiple sclerosis. CDR3s include the opening cysteine and the closing phenylalanine or tryptophan. D genes are given only for firm matches. Only some rows state a clone size, as once, few, many or a class for expanded clones.

cdr3_nt: TGTGCCTGGAAGGGGAACACTGAAGCTTTCTTT; cdr3_aa: CAWKGNTEAFF; j_call: TRBJ1-1; d_call: -; v_call: TRBV30; clone_size: -
cdr3_nt: TGTGCCAGCAGCTCTCGGACAGATAACTATGGCTACACCTTC; cdr3_aa: CASSSRTDNYGYTF; j_call: TRBJ1-2; d_call: -; v_call: TRBV5-4; clone_size: -
cdr3_nt: TGTGCCAGCACCTCCTCCAGGACAGGGGCTTACAATGAGCAGTTCTTC; cdr3_aa: CASTSSRTGAYNEQFF; j_call: TRBJ2-1; d_call: TRBD1; v_call: TRBV11-1; clone_size: once
cdr3_nt: TGTGCCAGCTCATACAGAGGACGCGGGAGCTCCTACGAGCAGTACTTC; cdr3_aa: CASSYRGRGSSYEQYF; j_call: TRBJ2-7; d_call: TRBD2; v_call: TRBV18; clone_size: once
cdr3_nt: TGCAGCGTTGAAGGTACCGGGACAGATTATGGCTACACCTTC; cdr3_aa: CSVEGTGTDYGYTF; j_call: TRBJ1-2; d_call: TRBD1; v_call: TRBV29-1; clone_size: -
cdr3_nt: TGTGCCAGTAGCTCCGTCTCAGAGACCCAGTACTTC; cdr3_aa: CASSSVSETQYF; j_call: TRBJ2-5; d_call: -; v_call: TRBV19; clone_size: -
cdr3_nt: TGTGCCAGCAGTTACGGCCTAGATGGAGAGACCCAGTACTTC; cdr3_aa: CASSYGLDGETQYF; j_call: TRBJ2-5; d_call: -; v_call: TRBV6-2/TRBV6-3; clone_size: once
cdr3_nt: TGCAGTGCTAGAGTCGGGTTGGGGGACAGTCGTCCCACAGATACGCAGTATTTT; cdr3_aa: CSARVGLGDSRPTDTQYF; j_call: TRBJ2-3; d_call: TRBD1; v_call: TRBV20-1; clone_size: -
cdr3_nt: TGCAGCGTTGCCCCGGGACTGAATGAGCAGTTCTTC; cdr3_aa: CSVAPGLNEQFF; j_call: TRBJ2-1; d_call: -; v_call: TRBV29-1; clone_size: -
cdr3_nt: TGTGCCAGCAGTTTCAAGGACTATGGCTACACCTTC; cdr3_aa: CASSFKDYGYTF; j_call: TRBJ1-2; d_call: -; v_call: TRBV12-3/TRBV12-4; clone_size: once
cdr3_nt: TGTGCCAGCAGTTACTCACCCATTGAAGCTTTCTTT; cdr3_aa: CASSYSPIEAFF; j_call: TRBJ1-1; d_call: -; v_call: TRBV6-2/TRBV6-3; clone_size: -
cdr3_nt: TGTGCCAGCAGCCAAGTCCTGAGCGCGGGGGCTAATTCACCCCTCCACTTT; cdr3_aa: CASSQVLSAGANSPLHF; j_call: TRBJ1-6; d_call: -; v_call: TRBV3-1; clone_size: -
cdr3_nt: TGTGCCAGCAGCCAAGATCGAACTTACTATGGCTACACCTTC; cdr3_aa: CASSQDRTYYGYTF; j_call: TRBJ1-2; d_call: -; v_call: TRBV3-1; clone_size: -
cdr3_nt: TGTGCCAGCAGCGTAGAGAGGGACACTGAAGCTTTCTTT; cdr3_aa: CASSVERDTEAFF; j_call: TRBJ1-1; d_call: -; v_call: TRBV9; clone_size: -
cdr3_nt: TGTGCCCCCCCGACCCGAGGCAGAAGCACAGATACGCAGTATTTT; cdr3_aa: CAPPTRGRSTDTQYF; j_call: TRBJ2-3; d_call: -; v_call: TRBV15; clone_size: -
cdr3_nt: TGCAGCGTTGAAGGCCGGGACCCGTACACAGATACGCAGTATTTT; cdr3_aa: CSVEGRDPYTDTQYF; j_call: TRBJ2-3; d_call: -; v_call: TRBV29-1; clone_size: -
cdr3_nt: TGTGCCACCAGCAGAGACGCCCGGGGACAGGGCTCGCCCCAGCATTTT; cdr3_aa: CATSRDARGQGSPQHF; j_call: TRBJ1-5; d_call: TRBD1; v_call: TRBV15; clone_size: -
cdr3_nt: TGCGCCAGCAGCTTACATCCCGACAGCCACACTGAAGCTTTCTTT; cdr3_aa: CASSLHPDSHTEAFF; j_call: TRBJ1-1; d_call: -; v_call: TRBV5-1; clone_size: -
cdr3_nt: TGTGCCAGCAGCTTCACAGGGGCTGGCAATCAGCCCCAGCATTTT; cdr3_aa: CASSFTGAGNQPQHF; j_call: TRBJ1-5; d_call: TRBD1; v_call: TRBV27; clone_size: -
cdr3_nt: TGTGCCAGCAGCTCCGGACTAGCGGGGACAGATACGCAGTATTTT; cdr3_aa: CASSSGLAGTDTQYF; j_call: TRBJ2-3; d_call: TRBD2; v_call: TRBV7-2; clone_size: -
cdr3_nt: TGCAGCGCCCCGACGGGATCAAGTGACTATGGCTACACCTTC; cdr3_aa: CSAPTGSSDYGYTF; j_call: TRBJ1-2; d_call: -; v_call: TRBV29-1; clone_size: -
cdr3_nt: TGTGCTAGCAGCTCCGGGACTAATAATGAGCAGTTCTTC; cdr3_aa: CASSSGTNNEQFF; j_call: TRBJ2-1; d_call: TRBD2; v_call: TRBV7-7; clone_size: -